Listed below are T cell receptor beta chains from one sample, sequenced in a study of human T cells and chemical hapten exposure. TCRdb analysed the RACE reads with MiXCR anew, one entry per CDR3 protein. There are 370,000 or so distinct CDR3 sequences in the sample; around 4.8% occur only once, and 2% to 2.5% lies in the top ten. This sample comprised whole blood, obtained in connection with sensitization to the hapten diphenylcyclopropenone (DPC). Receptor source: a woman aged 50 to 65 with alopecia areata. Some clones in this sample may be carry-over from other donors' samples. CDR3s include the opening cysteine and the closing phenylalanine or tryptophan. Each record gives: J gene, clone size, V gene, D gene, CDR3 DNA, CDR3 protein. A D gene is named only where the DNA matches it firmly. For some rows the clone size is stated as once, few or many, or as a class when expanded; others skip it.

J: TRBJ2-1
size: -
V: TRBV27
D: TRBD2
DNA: TGTGCCAGCAGTTTTAGCGGGAGGGCCCATGAGCAGTTCTTC
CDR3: CASSFSGRAHEQFF

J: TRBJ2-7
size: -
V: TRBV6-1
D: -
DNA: TGTGCCAGCAGTGAAACAGGGCGCTCGACCGAGCAGTACTTC
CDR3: CASSETGRSTEQYF

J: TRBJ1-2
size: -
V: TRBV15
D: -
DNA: TGTGCCACCAGCCGTCCGGACAGATTCTATGGCTACACCTTC
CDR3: CATSRPDRFYGYTF

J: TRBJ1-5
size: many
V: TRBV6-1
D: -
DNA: TGTGCCAGCACTCTTACAGGGCCTCAGCCCCAGCATTTT
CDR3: CASTLTGPQPQHF

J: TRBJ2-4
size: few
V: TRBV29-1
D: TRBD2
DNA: TGCAGCGTTAGAGCGGGAGACGGCATTCAGTACTTC
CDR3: CSVRAGDGIQYF

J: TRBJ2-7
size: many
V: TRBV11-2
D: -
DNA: TGTGCCAGCAGCTTGGCGGGGGACAGGTCCTACGAGCAGTACTTC
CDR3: CASSLAGDRSYEQYF

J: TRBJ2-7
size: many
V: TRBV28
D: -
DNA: TGTGCCAGCAGTTTACGGGTCAGCTCCTACGAGCAGTACTTC
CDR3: CASSLRVSSYEQYF

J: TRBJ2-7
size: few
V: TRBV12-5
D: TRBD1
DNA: TGTGCTAGTGCCCCGGGACAGAACTACGAGCAGTACTTC
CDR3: CASAPGQNYEQYF

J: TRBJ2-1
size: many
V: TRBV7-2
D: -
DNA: TGTGCCAGCAGCCCTCAGCGTGAGCAGTTCTTC
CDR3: CASSPQREQFF

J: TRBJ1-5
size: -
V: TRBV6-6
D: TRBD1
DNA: TGTGCCAGCACCGGACAGGGGAGGACTCAGCCCCAGCATTTT
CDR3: CASTGQGRTQPQHF

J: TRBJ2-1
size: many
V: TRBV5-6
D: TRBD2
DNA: TGTGCCAGCAGCTCCGGGACTAGCGGGATCTACAATGAGCAGTTCTTC
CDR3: CASSSGTSGIYNEQFF

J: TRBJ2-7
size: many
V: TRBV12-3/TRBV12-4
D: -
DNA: TGTGCCAGCAGCCCGAATTTCCCCGGGACCGAATACGAGCAGTACTTC
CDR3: CASSPNFPGTEYEQYF

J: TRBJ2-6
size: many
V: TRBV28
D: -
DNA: TGTGCCAGCAGAACGGATGGGGCCTCTGGGGCCAACGTCCTGACTTTC
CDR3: CASRTDGASGANVLTF

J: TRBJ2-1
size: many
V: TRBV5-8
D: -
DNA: TGTGCCAGCAGCCCCGGACAGCACTCCTACAATGAGCAGTTCTTC
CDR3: CASSPGQHSYNEQFF

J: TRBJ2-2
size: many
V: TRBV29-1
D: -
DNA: TGCAGCGTTGCCTATTACACCGGGGAGCTGTTTTTT
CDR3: CSVAYYTGELFF

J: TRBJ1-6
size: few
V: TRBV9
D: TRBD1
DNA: TGTGCCAGCAGCGGACGACAGGGCAATAATTCACCCCTCCACTTT
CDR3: CASSGRQGNNSPLHF

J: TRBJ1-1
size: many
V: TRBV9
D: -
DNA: TGTGCCAGCAGCGTAGGGATGAACACTGAAGCTTTCTTT
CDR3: CASSVGMNTEAFF

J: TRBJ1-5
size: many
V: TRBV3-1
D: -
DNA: TGTGCCTTCCGGGGGAGCAATCAGCCCCAGCATTTT
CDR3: CAFRGSNQPQHF

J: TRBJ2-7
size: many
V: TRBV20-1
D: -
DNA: TGCAGTGCAACCATGGTGGGGACGCCTTTCCCTTCCTACGAGCAGTACTTC
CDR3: CSATMVGTPFPSYEQYF

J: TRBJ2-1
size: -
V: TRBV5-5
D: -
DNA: TGTGCCAGCAGCCCAGGGAGAGGAGACAATGAGCAGTTCTTC
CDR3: CASSPGRGDNEQFF

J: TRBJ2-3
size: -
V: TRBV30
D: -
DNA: TGTGCCTGGAAAGCGGGAGATACGCAGTATTTT
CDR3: CAWKAGDTQYF

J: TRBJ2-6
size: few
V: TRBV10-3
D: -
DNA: TGTGCCATCACCCCAGGGGCCACTTCTGGGGCCAACGTCCTGACTTTC
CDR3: CAITPGATSGANVLTF

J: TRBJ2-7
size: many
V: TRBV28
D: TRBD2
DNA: TGTGCCAGCAGTCCATTACTAGCGGCCCCTTTCCAGCAGTACTTC
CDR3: CASSPLLAAPFQQYF

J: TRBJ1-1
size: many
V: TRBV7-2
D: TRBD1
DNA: TGTGCCAGCAGCTATAGACAGGGCACTGAAGCTTTCTTT
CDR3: CASSYRQGTEAFF

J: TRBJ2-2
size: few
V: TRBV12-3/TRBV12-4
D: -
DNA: TGTGCCAGCAAAAGGAGCACCGGGGAGCTGTTTTTT
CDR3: CASKRSTGELFF

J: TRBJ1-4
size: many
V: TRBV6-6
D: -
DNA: TGTGCCAGCAGTTGGCTGTCTGGGGAGGAAAAACTGTTTTTT
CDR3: CASSWLSGEEKLFF

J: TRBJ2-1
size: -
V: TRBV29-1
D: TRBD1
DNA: TGCAGCGTTGAAGATCCGGGACAGGGCTCCTACAATGAGCAGTTCTTC
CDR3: CSVEDPGQGSYNEQFF

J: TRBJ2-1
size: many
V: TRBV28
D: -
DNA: TGTGCCAGCACCCCTCTATCCCTTTGGGGCACATTCTCCTACAATGAGCAGTTCTTC
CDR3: CASTPLSLWGTFSYNEQFF

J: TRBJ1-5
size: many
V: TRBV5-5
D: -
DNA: TGTGCCAGCAGCTTGGGAGGGGCGAGTCAGCCCCAGCATTTT
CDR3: CASSLGGASQPQHF

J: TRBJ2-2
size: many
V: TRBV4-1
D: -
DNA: TGCGCCAGCAGCCAAGCTGAGTGGAGCGCGACCGGGGAGCTGTTTTTT
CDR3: CASSQAEWSATGELFF

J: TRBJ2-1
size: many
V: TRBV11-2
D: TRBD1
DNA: TGTGCCAGCAGCTTAGGGGAGACAGGGTTTGGGCACAATGAGCAGTTCTTC
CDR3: CASSLGETGFGHNEQFF

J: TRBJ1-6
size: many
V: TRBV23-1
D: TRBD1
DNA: TGCGCCAGTAGGGGGAGAACAGGGGTAGGATCACCCCTCCACTTT
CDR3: CASRGRTGVGSPLHF